This T cell receptor beta chain stems from a study of blood T cell repertoires in COVID-19 (dated by TCRdb to 2018 to 2020). The study in broad terms: Samples from collaborators originated in the United States, Italy and Spain and spanned both the acute and convalescent phases of COVID-19. Sample metadata almost always included a de-identified subject ID, COVID-19 status, age in years and sex. Where available, HLA class I and class II types were obtained from metadata supplied by the sample provider rather than from assay-based typing. Samples came from the ongoing ImmuneRACE study (first 160 participants) plus 1,254 subjects from 6 global collaborators. The repertoires were made available in a free public database intended to serve as a resource for research on the immune response to SARS-CoV-2. The dataset comprised deeply sampled blood TCRbeta repertoires from subjects exposed to, actively infected with, or recovered from COVID-19. The material from the prospective study consisted of cDNA or gDNA derived from T cells, B-cell-depleted T cells, or PBMCs. The research as a whole found: Clinical and demographic metadata were provided uncurated, with the amount varying by source and participant.

TCRbeta CDR3 regions were amplified from genomic DNA by means of the immunoSEQ Assay, a bias-controlled multiplex PCR. The paper's processing steps were these. Nucleated cell counts per sample were estimated from amplification of reference gene primers within the assay. To quantify the absolute abundance of each unique TCRbeta CDR3 rearrangement, sequence reads were collapsed and filtered. For each sample, productive Simpson clonality was calculated as the square root of Simpson's diversity index across productive rearrangements. TCRdb mirrors the immuneACCESS table, restricted to in-frame sequences. Some clones are absent from its copies; in checked studies, under half trace to an unresolved V gene, and the reason for the others is unknown. For V, J and clone size, that table is used; D and trimming come from the DNA. The sample contains around 67,000 clones, approximately 82% of them found a single time. Jointly, the top ten make up around 5% of the sample.

Trimming takes 1 base from V and 5 bases from J, and the germline ends sit 9 bases apart. Per the germline V gene, SGHVS is the CDR1 and FQNEAQ is the CDR2. The CDR3 runs 14 residues from the cysteine to the phenylalanine. Here the CDR3 DNA is all that survives: 42 bases in frame from base 1. The collaborating institutions used their own protocols to collect whole blood in K2EDTA tubes. Collaborator samples were shipped for TCRbeta analysis as frozen whole blood, isolated PBMCs, or DNA extracted from either sample type. This clone came up once. Its antigen is still unknown. Base qualities are not at hand, and no much larger clone is one base apart.

The clonotype comes from a man aged 45-65 years with active COVID-19. The chain is made from TRBV7-8 and TRBJ2-1; 6 matching bases give a weak D call of TRBD2. The sequencing input was peripheral blood. The nucleotide sequence is given as TGTGCCAGCAGCTTAGATACGGGGGACAATGAGCAGTTCTTC. The resulting protein is CASSLDTGDNEQFF.